These 27 T cell receptor beta chains were all obtained from the same sample, sequenced in a study of blood T cell repertoires in COVID-19. Only in-frame clones appear in the TCRdb table, and some are missing; sequencing was by immunoSEQ multiplex PCR. The sample holds 160,000 or so clones, 82% seen once. What was sequenced was peripheral blood. Every receptor here comes from a woman in her 70s with acute or convalescent COVID-19.

The chain joins TRBV7-2 to TRBJ2-7; D is unclear. V lost 8 bases and J lost 6, with 8 bases in between. Germline V gene sequence: CDR1 SGHTA, CDR2 FQGNSA. This CDR3 is built from 10 residues. The CDR3 DNA follows: TGTGCCAGCGGCCATGCCGAGCAGTACTTC. This codes for CASGHAEQYF. The entire variable domain, with the rest obtained from reference TRBV7-2 and TRBJ2-7, is as follows: GAGVSQSPSNKVTEKGKDVELRCDPISGHTALYWYRQSLGQGLEFLIYFQGNSAPDKSGLPSDRFSAERTGGSVSTLTIQRTQQEDSAVYLCASGHAEQYFGPGTRLTVT.

Comment on this clone: Other nucleotide sequences from this sample produce the same CDR3. The genes are TRBV5-1 and TRBJ2-3; 8 nucleotides agree with TRBD2. The CDR3 consists of 16 residues. Germline assignment: CDR1 SGHRS and CDR2 YFSETQ. Unmatched junction bases numbered 7, after V lost 0 bases and J lost 4 bases. The CDR3 DNA sequence: TGCGCCAGCAGCTTGGGGGGAACTAGCGGCGCAGATACGCAGTATTTT. It is translated as CASSLGGTSGADTQYF.

The CDR3 bases are TGTGCCACCAGTGAAAGTACAGGGGGCGGCAATCAGCCCCAGCATTTT. Translating it yields CATSESTGGGNQPQHF. The chain couples TRBV24-1 to TRBJ1-5; 9 bases agree with TRBD1. CDR1 is KGHDR, CDR2 SFDVKD, per germline. J gave up 2 bases and V 4 bases, and 5 bases lay outside the gene matches. The CDR3 is made up of 16 amino acids.

The CDR3 bases are TGTGCCAGCAGGCGTACAGGCTCGAACACTGAAGCTTTCTTT. Translating gives CASRRTGSNTEAFF. The chain carries TRBV6-5 and TRBJ1-1; perhaps TRBD1 as D (5 bases). Germline values: CDR1 MNHEY, CDR2 SVGAGI. V lost 6 bases and J 1 base, leaving 12 bases between the germline ends. CDR3 length: 14 amino acids.

About this clone: An end of the junction does not agree with germline; a read error may underlie this. The V and J genes are TRBV11-2 and TRBJ1-1; no clear D. CDR3 size: 13 residues. The V gene's germline CDR1 is SGHAT and CDR2 FQNNGV. The CDR3 here is CANSLSWATEAFF. The DNA of the CDR3 is TGTGCCAACAGCTTAAGTTGGGCCACTGAAGCTTTCTTT.

This sequence joins TRBV12-3 or TRBV12-4 and TRBJ1-2, with 8 bases aligning to TRBD1. This CDR3 region has 12 residues. The V segment lost 6 bases and the J segment 8 bases; nucleotides outside the gene matches: 5. This chain's CDR3 is CASSSSGGGYTF. The CDR3 nucleotides read TGTGCCAGCAGCTCCTCAGGGGGCGGCTACACCTTC.

V gene TRBV11-2 combines with J gene TRBJ1-2; possibly TRBD1 for D (6 bases). Germline V CDR1 and CDR2: SGHAT, FQNNGV. V lost 1 base, J lost 6 bases, and 15 bases lay in between. The CDR3 extends over 15 amino acids. CDR3 sequence: CASSLVGGDTNGYTF. Here the CDR3 DNA reads TGTGCCAGCAGCTTAGTGGGGGGGGACACAAATGGCTACACCTTC.

The genes are TRBV5-1 and TRBJ2-1; TRBD2 agrees at 9 bases. Trimming at V came to 5 bases and at J to 8 bases, leaving 8 bases not matched to a gene. The CDR3 has 14 amino acids. Germline CDR1 is SGHRS and CDR2 is YFSETQ. For the CDR3, the DNA is TGCGCCAGCAGTAGTAGCGGGGGAGGGGATGAGCAGTTCTTC. Protein product: CASSSSGGGDEQFF.

The V and J genes are TRBV6-5 and TRBJ2-2; D remains ambiguous. Per the germline V gene, CDR1 is MNHEY and CDR2 is SVGAGI. V lost 6 bases, J lost 6 bases, and 14 bases lay in between. The CDR3 has 14 amino acids. The CDR3 DNA follows: TGTGCCAGCAGCCATAATCCCCGGGCCGGGGAGCTGTTTTTT. It translates to CASSHNPRAGELFF.

The chain joins TRBV30 to TRBJ2-5; TRBD2 matches at 13 bases. CDR1 GTSNPN and CDR2 SVGIG come from the germline V gene (reference sequence). Losses at the gene ends were 2 bases for V and 4 bases for J; bases not matched to a gene: 4. The CDR3 loop spans 15 amino acids. CDR3 DNA: TGTGCCTGGAGTCGGACTAGCGGGAGAGGAGAGACCCAGTACTTC. Translating gives CAWSRTSGRGETQYF.

The chain carries TRBV27 and TRBJ2-1; tentative D call: TRBD2 (6 bases). V was pared by 3 bases and J by 0 bases, with 18 bases between. The CDR3 consists of 18 residues. Germline V gene lookup returns CDR1 MNHEY and CDR2 SMNVEV (reference sequence). CDR3 loop: CASSLGTGTSRSYNEQFF. The CDR3 DNA sequence: TGTGCCAGCAGTTTGGGAACCGGGACTTCCCGCTCCTACAATGAGCAGTTCTTC.

The J gene is TRBJ1-6, the V gene TRBV2; D not certain. This CDR3 has 12 amino acids. Per the germline V gene, CDR1 is SNHLY and CDR2 is FYNNEI. The V end was cut by 8 bases, the J end by 6 bases, with 8 bases between. The CDR3 coding sequence is TGTGCCAGCGCACAGTCTAATTCACCCCTCCACTTT. This codes for CASAQSNSPLHF.

J is TRBJ1-5 and V is TRBV3-1 (or the pseudogene TRBV3-2), with 7 bases matching TRBD1. This CDR3 is 15 amino acids long. V shed 4 bases, J shed 6 bases, and the junction held 9 bases outside the gene matches. Germline V lookup: CDR1 LGHDT, CDR2 YNNKEL (reference sequence). CDR3 loop: CASSLGQDPTQPQHF. The CDR3, as DNA: TGTGCCAGCAGCCTTGGACAGGACCCTACTCAGCCCCAGCATTTT.

The chain recombines TRBV14 with TRBJ2-7; possible D gene TRBD2, 6 bases. In germline, CDR1 is SGHDN, CDR2 FVKESK. V gave up 4 bases and J gave up 7 bases, with 14 bases separating them. CDR3 size: 13 residues. The CDR3 spells CASSRGEQREQYF. Here the CDR3 DNA reads TGTGCCAGCAGCCGGGGGGAACAGCGTGAGCAGTACTTC.

This rearrangement joins TRBV7-2 to TRBJ2-1; D uncertain. This CDR3 comprises 15 residues. Germline V gene sequence: CDR1 SGHTA, CDR2 FQGNSA. V lost 1 base, J lost 0 bases, and 7 bases lay in between. CDR3 protein: CASSLDRASYNEQFF. The CDR3 DNA follows: TGTGCCAGCAGCTTAGACCGAGCCTCCTACAATGAGCAGTTCTTC.

The genes are TRBV30 and TRBJ2-1, with TRBD2 identical over 11 bases. Germline values: CDR1 GTSNPN, CDR2 SVGIG (reference sequence). V was pared by 4 bases and J by 6 bases, with 5 bases of the junction left unmatched. CDR3 size: 14 residues. CDR3 residues: CAWTGLAGSNEQFF. The CDR3 bases are TGTGCCTGGACCGGACTAGCGGGTTCCAATGAGCAGTTCTTC.

V is TRBV7-9 and J is TRBJ2-3; D may be TRBD1 (6 bases). V was cut by 2 bases and J by 5 bases, with 11 bases left in between. The CDR3 totals 14 residues. CDR1 SEHNR and CDR2 FQNEAQ come from the germline V gene (reference sequence). CDR3 region: CASSLSLGGDTQYF. For the CDR3, the DNA is TGTGCCAGCAGCTTATCCCTAGGGGGAGATACGCAGTATTTT.

The chain couples TRBV2 to TRBJ2-3; 16 nucleotides line up with TRBD2. From germline, CDR1 is SNHLY and CDR2 FYNNEI. V lost 8 bases to trimming and J lost 8 bases; unmatched junction nucleotides: 1. This CDR3 comprises 13 residues. This CDR3 is CASGTSGRGTQYF. The CDR3 nucleotides read TGTGCCAGCGGGACTAGCGGGAGGGGTACGCAGTATTTT. Full variable domain (rest looked up from reference TRBV2 and TRBJ2-3): EPEVTQTPSHQVTQMGQEVILRCVPISNHLYFYWYRQILGQKVEFLVSFYNNEISEKSEIFDDQFSVERPDGSNFTLKIRSTKLEDSAMYFCASGTSGRGTQYFGPGTRLTVL.

The rearrangement uses TRBV9 and TRBJ1-2, with TRBD1 identical over 11 bases. This CDR3 has 15 amino acids. V lost 0 bases and J lost 4; bases outside the gene matches: 2. Looked up from germline, CDR1 is SGDLS and CDR2 is YYNGEE. CDR3 residues: CASSVVGTGGYGYTF. The CDR3, as DNA: TGTGCCAGCAGCGTAGTAGGGACAGGGGGCTATGGCTACACCTTC.

V usage is TRBV18 and J usage is TRBJ1-5; possibly TRBD1 for D (5 bases). Trimming left V 3 bases short and J 11 bases short, with 17 bases between. The germline V gene has CDR1 KGHSH and CDR2 LQKENI. CDR3 length equals 14 residues. This chain's CDR3 is CASSPDNGGMAQHF. In DNA, the CDR3 is TGTGCCAGCTCACCGGATAATGGGGGGATGGCCCAGCATTTT.

The gene calls are TRBV5-8 and TRBJ2-1, with 7 bases fitting TRBD2. CDR3 size: 15 residues. V dropped 4 bases and J dropped 3; count of bases not matched to a gene: 7. Germline loops: CDR1 SGHTS, CDR2 YDEGEE. The CDR3 protein is CASSRSTSNYNEQFF. CDR3 DNA sequence: TGTGCCAGCAGCCGATCGACTAGCAACTACAATGAGCAGTTCTTC.

This clone was observed a handful of times. The chain combines TRBV3-1 (or the pseudogene TRBV3-2) with TRBJ2-5, with D possibly being TRBD1 (6 bases). With 6 bases removed from V and 5 bases from J, the gap between germline ends came to 22 bases. Per the germline V gene, CDR1 is LGHDT and CDR2 is YNNKEL (reference sequence). The CDR3 is made up of 16 amino acids. CDR3 sequence: CASRLGAAVRWETQYF. The CDR3 coding sequence is TGTGCCAGCAGATTGGGGGCGGCCGTCAGGTGGGAGACCCAGTACTTC.

V is TRBV13 and J is TRBJ2-1, with 8 bases identical to TRBD2. Germline V lookup: CDR1 PRHDT, CDR2 FYEKMQ (reference sequence). This CDR3 contains 15 residues. Trimming at V came to 6 bases and at J to 3 bases, leaving 7 bases not matched to a gene. CDR3 DNA: TGTGCCAGCAGATGGAGCGGGAGAGGCTACAATGAGCAGTTCTTC. Translating it yields CASRWSGRGYNEQFF.

A few counts support this clone. The V call is TRBV6-6, the J call TRBJ1-1; possible D gene TRBD1, 5 bases. V was clipped by 1 base and J by 0 bases, with 12 bases between them. Germline CDR1 reads MNHNY; CDR2 reads SVGAGI (reference sequence). The CDR3 is 16 residues long. CDR3 region: CASSYLVTVMNTEAFF. In DNA, the CDR3 is TGTGCCAGCAGTTACTTAGTGACAGTGATGAACACTGAAGCTTTCTTT.

The genes are TRBV28 and TRBJ1-2; TRBD1 might be the D (5 bases). This CDR3 has 12 residues. Looked up from germline, CDR1 is MDHEN and CDR2 is SYDVKM. V lost 5 bases to trimming and J lost 7 bases, with 11 bases between them. DNA of the CDR3: TGTGCCAGCAGTCCCCTCAGGGCTGGCTACACCTTC. This codes for CASSPLRAGYTF.

There are a few counts of this clone. This chain joins TRBV18 and TRBJ2-2; TRBD2 aligns across 7 bases. The V gene end was trimmed by 3 bases and the J gene end by 5 bases; junction bases not matched to a gene: 9. The CDR3 consists of 16 residues. Germline values: CDR1 KGHSH, CDR2 LQKENI. The CDR3 sequence: CASSPGRGASTGELFF. CDR3 sequence (DNA): TGTGCCAGCTCACCGGGGAGGGGAGCCTCTACCGGGGAGCTGTTTTTT.

This chain joins TRBV19 and TRBJ2-1; TRBD2 is a possible D gene (5 bases). This CDR3 comprises 17 residues. Germline V gene sequence: CDR1 LNHDA, CDR2 SQIVND (reference sequence). Trimming stripped 2 bases from V and 3 bases from J, with 17 bases between. The CDR3: CASSITIWTRVYNEQFF. In DNA form, the CDR3 reads TGTGCCAGTAGTATAACGATTTGGACTCGAGTCTACAATGAGCAGTTCTTC.